The 18 T cell receptor beta chains listed next were all sequenced from one sample in a study of T cell repertoires in cytomegalovirus infection. TCRdb processed the reads anew with MiXCR; each CDR3 protein has one entry. The sample carries roughly 720,000 distinct CDR3 sequences, under 40% recorded once. Sequencing used PBMCs. The receptor set was obtained from a human donor in good health (CMV status not recorded). Some clones in this sample may be carry-over from other donors' samples.

V and J are TRBV30 and TRBJ1-2; 10 bases match TRBD1. V shed 4 bases and J 8 bases; nucleotides not matched to a gene: 4. This CDR3 comprises 12 residues. Germline V CDR1 and CDR2: GTSNPN, SVGIG (reference sequence). The CDR3 protein is CAWIRGQGGYTF. Here the CDR3 DNA reads TGTGCCTGGATACGGGGACAGGGGGGCTACACCTTC.

The rearrangement uses TRBV4-1 and TRBJ2-5; TRBD1 agrees at 7 bases. The germline V gene has CDR1 MGHRA and CDR2 YSYEKL. The junction had 5 bases not matched to a gene; V was cut back by 2 bases and J by 5 bases. This CDR3 region has 14 residues. CDR3 DNA sequence: TGCGCCAGCAGCCAACCTACAGGGGACGAGACCCAGTACTTC. This encodes CASSQPTGDETQYF.

The chain uses TRBV14 and TRBJ2-1; D gene unclear. The ends were cut back, 1 base at V and 3 bases at J, with 4 bases in the middle. The CDR3 covers 13 residues. Germline-derived CDR1 and CDR2 are SGHDN and FVKESK. The CDR3, as DNA: TGTGCCAGCAGCCAAGCCAACTACAATGAGCAGTTCTTC. This sequence encodes CASSQANYNEQFF.

Comment on this clonotype: Relative to the germline gene, one junction end is altered; a read error may explain this. This sequence joins TRBV7-6 and TRBJ2-1; 7 bases agree with TRBD2. Germline loops: CDR1 SGHVS, CDR2 FNYEAQ. The CDR3 consists of 15 residues. CDR3 residues: CASSLRGSPYNEQFF. Written as DNA, the CDR3 is TGTGCTAGCAGCTTACGCGGGAGCCCCTACAATGAGCAGTTCTTC.

The V call is TRBV10-3, the J call TRBJ1-3; tentative D call: TRBD1 (6 bases). The V and J ends lost 3 bases and 4 bases respectively, with 13 bases between them. CDR1 ENHRY and CDR2 SYGVKD come from the germline V gene. The CDR3 is made up of 15 amino acids. The CDR3 region has the DNA TGTGCCATCAGTGATGTGGGGGGCTCAGGAAACACCATATATTTT. It is translated as CAISDVGGSGNTIYF.

V usage is TRBV6-2 or TRBV6-3 and J usage is TRBJ2-7; D unresolved. Germline V CDR1 and CDR2: MNHEY, SVGEGT. The length of the CDR3 is 14 residues. Deletions cut 4 bases from V and 2 bases from J, with 12 bases between. For the CDR3, the DNA is TGTGCCAGCAGTTTCCCCCCACGGGCCTACGAGCAGTACTTC. Translating it yields CASSFPPRAYEQYF.

A few counts support this clonotype. A much larger clone differs by one base, so this may be a read error. The rearrangement links TRBV7-2 to TRBJ1-3; 7 bases are a match to TRBD1. The CDR3 totals 17 residues. The germline gives CDR1 SGHTA, CDR2 FQGNSA. The CDR3 loop is CASRLGIAGGSGNTIYF. The CDR3 DNA reads TGTGCCAGCCGCTTAGGAATTGCAGGGGGCTCTGGAAACACCATATATTTT. Together with reference TRBV7-2 and TRBJ1-3, the CDR3 gives the full variable domain: GAGVSQSPSNKVTEKGKDVELRCDPISGHTALYWYRQSLGQGLEFLIYFQGNSAPDKSGLPSDRFSAERTGGSVSTLTIQRTQQEDSAVYLCASRLGIAGGSGNTIYFGEGSWLTVV.

This clonotype was found a few times. The chain uses TRBV7-2 and TRBJ1-2, with TRBD1 matching over 9 bases. Germline values: CDR1 SGHTA, CDR2 FQGNSA. The trim removed 4 bases at V and 7 bases at J, leaving 10 bases unmatched. The CDR3 is 15 amino acids. The CDR3 region is CASSSQQGALGGYTF. CDR3 DNA sequence: TGTGCCAGCAGCTCTCAACAGGGGGCGTTGGGTGGCTACACCTTC.

This clonotype was observed a handful of times. The chain joins TRBV19 to TRBJ2-7; D unclear. Deletions cut 3 bases from V and 7 bases from J, with 10 bases between. Germline V lookup: CDR1 LNHDA, CDR2 SQIVND (reference sequence). The CDR3 runs 12 residues. DNA for the CDR3: TGTGCCAGTAGTATGAAGCCCGGAGAGCAGTACTTC. Amino acid sequence: CASSMKPGEQYF.

J is TRBJ2-7 and V is TRBV7-2, with TRBD1 matching over 7 bases. The CDR3 runs 14 residues. V gave up 6 bases and J gave up 2 bases; unmatched junction bases: 7. Germline V gene data show CDR1 as SGHTA and CDR2 as FQGNSA. CDR3 amino acids: CASSFDRAPYEQYF. DNA of the CDR3: TGTGCCAGCAGTTTTGACAGGGCCCCCTACGAGCAGTACTTC.

This clonotype appeared a few times. The J gene is TRBJ2-1, the V gene TRBV5-1; D might be TRBD1 or TRBD2, each matching 5 bases. From germline, CDR1 is SGHRS and CDR2 YFSETQ. With 2 bases removed from V and 8 bases from J, the gap between germline ends came to 11 bases. The length of the CDR3 is 13 residues. Written as DNA, the CDR3 is TGCGCCAGCAGCTTACAGGTGGGGGATGAGCAGTTCTTC. Translation gives CASSLQVGDEQFF.

The J gene is TRBJ2-1, the V gene TRBV24-1; 7 bases fit TRBD2. V lost 4 bases and J lost 8; bases outside the gene matches: 1. The CDR3 contains 12 residues. Germline loops: CDR1 KGHDR, CDR2 SFDVKD. The chain's CDR3 is CATSDRGDEQFF. CDR3 nucleotide sequence: TGTGCCACCAGTGACCGGGGGGATGAGCAGTTCTTC.

The chain recombines TRBV28 with TRBJ2-3; 9 bases line up with TRBD2. V lost 3 bases to trimming and J lost 2 bases; unmatched junction nucleotides: 6. CDR3 length equals 16 residues. The germline gives CDR1 MDHEN, CDR2 SYDVKM. The CDR3 DNA follows: TGTGCCAGCAGTTTTGGGGCTAGCGGGGTCACAGATACGCAGTATTTT. Its translation: CASSFGASGVTDTQYF.

This sequence joins TRBV6-5 and TRBJ1-1; D not resolved. The V gene's germline CDR1 is MNHEY and CDR2 SVGAGI. V was trimmed by 6 bases and J by 0 bases, leaving 17 bases between them. CDR3 length: 16 residues. This CDR3 reads CASSSDGGVLNTEAFF. As DNA, the CDR3 is TGTGCCAGCAGCTCGGACGGAGGAGTCTTGAACACTGAAGCTTTCTTT.

This chain links TRBV7-9 with TRBJ1-5; unclear D gene. V lost 3 bases and J 2 bases, leaving 11 bases between the germline ends. This CDR3 contains 15 residues. The V gene's germline CDR1 is SEHNR and CDR2 FQNEAQ (reference sequence). CDR3 sequence (DNA): TGTGCCAGCAGCTTTGCCAGCAGTGGCAATCAGCCCCAGCATTTT. Translation: CASSFASSGNQPQHF.

The rearrangement joins TRBV6-1 to TRBJ1-5; 7 bases match TRBD1. V dropped 0 bases and J dropped 5; count of bases not matched to a gene: 13. The CDR3 is made up of 18 amino acids. The germline V gene has CDR1 MNHNS and CDR2 SASEGT. The CDR3 loop reads CASSEALDREEGHQPQHF. CDR3 sequence (DNA): TGTGCCAGCAGTGAAGCGTTAGACAGGGAAGAAGGGCATCAGCCCCAGCATTTT.

V is TRBV4-1 and J is TRBJ2-5; no clear D. CDR3 length: 16 residues. Germline loops: CDR1 MGHRA, CDR2 YSYEKL. Trimming removed 5 bases at V and 5 bases at J, with 21 bases between. CDR3 region: CASSDSVDRAGETQYF. In nucleotides, the CDR3 is TGCGCCAGCAGCGATTCGGTAGACCGGGCCGGGGAGACCCAGTACTTC.

The chain combines TRBV27 with TRBJ2-7; the D gene is possibly TRBD2 (6 bases). The CDR3 runs to 13 residues. V gave up 7 bases and J gave up 8 bases, with 18 bases separating them. The germline V gene has CDR1 MNHEY and CDR2 SMNVEV (reference sequence). CDR3 DNA sequence: TGTGCCAGCAACCCCTACGGGGGTCACAAGCAGTACTTC. Its protein product is CASNPYGGHKQYF.